Below, one T cell receptor beta chain is given with its context. The target antigen is unknown. This specimen belongs to a study of blood T cells in healthy people across ages. Study as a whole: Capturing about one barcoded beta molecule per two T cells was achieved by template switching. Study outcomes and limitations: Long-lived donors exceeded aged donors in naive CD4+ cells and diversity. Per million T cells, TCR beta diversity dropped roughly linearly as age increased. Calculation of diversity from one million T cells yielded estimates considered to be underestimates.

The CDR3 length is 14 residues. CDR1 is MNHEY and CDR2 is SVGAGI in the germline V gene. The germline V and J ends were trimmed by 5 bases and 4 bases, with 9 bases remaining between them. The authors ran a second PCR of roughly 6 to 11 cycles using a sample-barcoded 5' primer and a J-beta primer mix. TCRdb reanalysed the 5' RACE reads using MiXCR and keeps one entry per CDR3 protein. The table has about a million distinct CDR3 sequences, 40% to 60% seen once. Sequencing used blood. The origin of this receptor is a man aged 25 to 45 in good health. This chain uses TRBV6-5 with TRBJ2-6; unclear D gene. CDR3 in amino acids: CASSPMGGANVLTF. CDR3 bases: TGTGCCAGCAGTCCTATGGGAGGGGCCAACGTCCTGACTTTC.